Below, one TCR beta chain is given with its context. This sample was taken from a study of blood T cell repertoires in COVID-19. Across the study: Donors in the United States, Italy and Spain gave samples during acute or convalescent COVID-19. The analysed material was cDNA or gDNA that came from T cells, B-cell-depleted T cells, or PBMCs.

Per the study methods: The authors estimated nucleated cell counts from reference gene primer amplification. Generated by immunoSEQ multiplex PCR, the TCRdb table keeps only in-frame clones and is missing some. V and J calls and clone size are those listed in that table; D and trimming were worked out from the DNA. The data hold about 39,000 clones, with approximately 80% observed a single time. This TCR was recovered from a human donor in a cohort sampled during active or convalescent COVID-19. The donor label of this sample is uncertain. Sample: peripheral blood.

The CDR3 bases are TGTGCCAGCAGTTCCCGTGGAGCGGGAAACTCCTACGAGCAGTACTTC. Translated: CASSSRGAGNSYEQYF. J is TRBJ2-7 and V is TRBV13; 7 nucleotides agree with TRBD2. The CDR3 loop spans 16 amino acids. With V trimmed by 6 bases and J by 0 bases, 11 bases remained unmatched. Germline V gene data show CDR1 as PRHDT and CDR2 as FYEKMQ (reference sequence). The full variable domain, its missing parts supplied by reference TRBV13 and TRBJ2-7, is AAGVIQSPRHLIKEKRETATLKCYPIPRHDTVYWYQQGPGQDPQFLISFYEKMQSDKGSIPDRFSAQQFSDYHSELNMSSLELGDSALYFCASSSRGAGNSYEQYFGPGTRLTVT.